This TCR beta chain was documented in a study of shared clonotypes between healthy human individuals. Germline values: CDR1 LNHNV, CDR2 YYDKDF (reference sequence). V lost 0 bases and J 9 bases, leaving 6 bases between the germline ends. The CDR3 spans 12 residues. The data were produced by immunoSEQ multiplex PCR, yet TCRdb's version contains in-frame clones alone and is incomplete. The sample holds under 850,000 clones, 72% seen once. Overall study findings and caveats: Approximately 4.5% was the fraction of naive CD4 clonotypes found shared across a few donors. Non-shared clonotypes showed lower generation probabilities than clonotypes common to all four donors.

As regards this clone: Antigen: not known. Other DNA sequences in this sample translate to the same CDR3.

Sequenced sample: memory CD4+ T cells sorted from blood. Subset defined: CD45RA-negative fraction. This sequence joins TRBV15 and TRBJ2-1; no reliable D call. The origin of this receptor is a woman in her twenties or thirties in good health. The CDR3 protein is CATSREVGEQFF. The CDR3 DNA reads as TGTGCCACCAGCAGAGAGGTCGGTGAGCAGTTCTTC.